This T cell receptor (beta chain) was documented in a study of shared clonotypes between healthy human individuals. Using immunoSEQ multiplex PCR, the repertoire was profiled, and TCRdb retains in-frame clones only, with some absent. The repertoire holds about 490,000 clones, with over 70% as singletons. Germline V lookup: CDR1 ENHRY, CDR2 SYGVKD. CDR3 size: 12 residues. After removal of 6 bases from V and 11 bases from J, the junction contained 5 bases not matched to a gene. Sequencing was done on a sample of PBMCs. The chain employs TRBV10-3 and TRBJ1-3, with 9 nucleotides matching TRBD1. This sequence originates from a woman between 35 and 50 years old in good health. Some clones in this sample may be carry-over from other donors' samples. The DNA for the CDR3 is TGTGCCATCAGGGACAGGGGAATGGCCATATATTTT. It codes for CAIRDRGMAIYF.